The rows below give T cell receptor beta chains drawn from one sample of a study of shared clonotypes between healthy human individuals. This table comes from immunoSEQ multiplex PCR, and its TCRdb copy is limited to in-frame clones, with some not included. The data hold about 690,000 clones, with about 92% observed a single time. Sequencing used memory CD8+ T cells from PBMCs. Receptors originate from a man between 18 and 29 years old in good health. Some clones in this sample may be carry-over from other donors' samples. Both conserved end residues are part of each CDR3. The D gene is left open where the match is weak. Rows give clone size only sometimes, using once, few, many, or a class for an expanded clone.

>.|.|TRBJ2-7|TRBV4-3
TGCGCCAGCAGCCAGGGGACTTCCTACGAGCAGTACTTC
CASSQGTSYEQYF
>TRBD2|.|TRBJ2-5|TRBV12-5
TGTGCTAGTGCCCCCCGGGGCTCGAGGGTAGCGGGAGGTAATGAGACCCAGTACTTC
CASAPRGSRVAGGNETQYF
>TRBD1|.|TRBJ2-7|TRBV5-4
TGTGCCAGCAGCCTACGACAGGGAATAGAAGAGCAGTACTTC
CASSLRQGIEEQYF
>.|.|TRBJ2-1|TRBV9
TGTGCCAGCAGCAATCTCCCGCCTTCTGGGGATGAGCAGTTCTTC
CASSNLPPSGDEQFF
>.|.|TRBJ1-5|TRBV9
TGTGCCAGCAGCGTCAGTGGGGGTAGCAATCAGCCCCAGCATTTT
CASSVSGGSNQPQHF
>.|.|TRBJ2-7|TRBV7-9
TGTGCCAGCAGCTTTTCCGCCCACGAGCAGTACTTC
CASSFSAHEQYF
>TRBD1|.|TRBJ1-1|TRBV15
TGTGCCACCAGCGGGACAGGGGTCCCTGAAGCTTTCTTT
CATSGTGVPEAFF
>TRBD1|.|TRBJ1-1|TRBV6-1
TGTGCCAGCAGTGCTCCAGACCCCAGGGGGCGCCTGTATGGTATTTCTGAAGCTTTCTTT
CASSAPDPRGRLYGISEAFF
>.|once|TRBJ1-2|TRBV5-6
TGTGCCAGCAGCTTGGTAGGGACGGAATTACGTCTCTATGGCTACACCTTC
CASSLVGTELRLYGYTF
>.|.|TRBJ2-7|TRBV10-3
TGTGCCATCAGTGAGTCGGGGGAGGTCCAGTACTTC
CAISESGEVQYF